Below are 2 T cell receptor beta chains sequenced from a single sample in a study of post-analysis software for immune sequencing data. The TCR beta cDNA libraries contained unique molecular identifiers. One entry per CDR3 protein, called by TCRdb with MiXCR from the PCR reads. Of approximately 630,000 distinct CDR3 sequences listed, 55% to 70% are singletons. The antigens these receptors bind are not known. Study-wide findings and caveats: Controls showed lower frequencies than patients for a handful of TRBV segments, and TRBV5-6, TRBV5-1 and TRBV20-1 were among these.

The sequenced material came from blood. Every receptor here comes from a girl aged 2-9 years with multiple sclerosis.

This chain joins TRBV6-5 and TRBJ2-7, with 7 bases lining up with TRBD1. The CDR3 totals 16 residues. V trimming: 0 bases; J trimming: 0 bases; junction bases outside the gene matches: 5. Germline V gives CDR1 MNHEY, CDR2 SVGAGI. The CDR3 region is CASSYSAGTASYEQYF. Here the CDR3 DNA reads TGTGCCAGCAGTTACTCGGCCGGGACAGCCTCCTACGAGCAGTACTTC.

This rearrangement joins TRBV6-4 to TRBJ2-1; 12 bases fit TRBD1. The germline V gene has CDR1 MRHNA and CDR2 SNTAGT. The CDR3 spans 16 residues. V lost 5 bases and J lost 7; bases outside the gene matches: 9. The CDR3 DNA reads TGTGCCAGCAGTCTTACCCCGGGACAGGGGGCTAATGAGCAGTTCTTC. Protein: CASSLTPGQGANEQFF.